This entry describes one T cell receptor (beta chain). CDR3 length: 15 amino acids. V lost 1 base, J lost 2 bases, and 9 bases lay in between. Per germline, CDR1 SGHAT and CDR2 FQNNGV. The data are from a study of blood T cell repertoires in COVID-19. About the research overall: The samples span acute and convalescent COVID-19 from the United States, Italy and Spain. Nucleic acid was either cDNA or gDNA, and it came from T cells, B-cell-depleted T cells, or PBMCs.

Original methodology: Scientists estimated how many nucleated cells there were by amplifying reference gene primers. Data came from immunoSEQ multiplex PCR; TCRdb stores just in-frame clones and leaves some out. V, J and clone size are those of that table, while D and trimming were read from the DNA. The table lists 75,000 to 100,000 clones, nearly 90% of them singletons, with about 4.2% in the top ten. The genes are TRBV11-2 and TRBJ1-5, with D possibly matching TRBD1 (5 bases). The sequencing input was peripheral blood. This sequence was found in a man aged 65 to 79 with acute or convalescent COVID-19. The chain's CDR3 is CASSLGGGGNQPQHF. The DNA for the CDR3 is TGTGCCAGCAGCTTAGGTGGGGGGGGCAATCAGCCCCAGCATTTT.